Listed below are T cell receptor beta chains from one sample, sequenced in a study of cytomegalovirus exposure and HLA in healthy donors. Produced via immunoSEQ multiplex PCR; TCRdb's table is partial and in-frame only. The table includes over 150,000 clones, just under 85% detected once. Sequencing was carried out using PBMCs. Source of these receptors: a girl aged 10 to 17 in good health and CMV-seropositive. CDR3s leave out the opening cysteine and the closing phenylalanine or tryptophan.

v_call	j_call	cdr3_aa
TRBV5-1	TRBJ1-3	ASSPAGSGNTIY
TRBV7-9	TRBJ1-1	ASSPPGGVNTEAF
TRBV11-2	TRBJ2-7	ASSLVGRSGGDEQY
TRBV29-1	TRBJ1-1	SVDTGWGAF
TRBV4-1	TRBJ1-2	ASSRGTGDYGYT
TRBV30	TRBJ1-1	AWSVRGTENTEAF
TRBV5-4	TRBJ2-7	ASSSRRGPYEQY
TRBV13	TRBJ2-3	ASRETGTSGMYTQY
TRBV4-1	TRBJ2-1	ASSQEASMEPYNEQF
TRBV10-3	TRBJ1-2	AISHSKFEANYGYT
TRBV9	TRBJ2-1	ASSVVGGNYNEQF
TRBV9	TRBJ1-2	ASSPQGQGSYGYT
TRBV9	TRBJ2-1	ASSLSPTRDTSPFSLGNEQF
TRBV2	TRBJ2-2	ASSGFSDRGLNGELF
TRBV14	TRBJ1-1	ASSQVGFKDRNTEAF
TRBV6-6	TRBJ1-3	ASSYIQEEGGNTIY
TRBV12-5	TRBJ2-7	ASGRTGGPYEQY
TRBV2	TRBJ2-5	ASSDSVETQY
TRBV29-1	TRBJ2-7	SVLTGLYEQY
TRBV4-2	TRBJ2-1	ASSQENTPRGGPNEQF
TRBV5-6	TRBJ2-5	ASSLSSGGGLETQY
TRBV4-1	TRBJ1-1	ASSQGSGENTEAF
TRBV6-5	TRBJ2-3	ASRTGRGGDTQY